Below, one T cell receptor beta chain is given with its context. CDR3 length: 15 amino acids. Germline V gene sequence: CDR1 KGHDR, CDR2 SFDVKD. Trimming stripped 4 bases from V and 0 bases from J, with 9 bases between. In the original processing: Amplified reference gene primers provided the basis for estimating nucleated cell counts. Only in-frame clones appear in the TCRdb table, and some are missing; sequencing was by immunoSEQ multiplex PCR. From that table come the V and J calls and clone size; the DNA was used to work out D and trimming. The table lists a few hundred thousand clones, roughly 87% of them singletons. This entry belongs to a study of blood T cell repertoires in COVID-19. Overall study context: Donors in the United States, Italy and Spain gave samples during acute or convalescent COVID-19. The cDNA or gDNA used as material had been derived from T cells, B-cell-depleted T cells, or PBMCs.

J is TRBJ2-1 and V is TRBV24-1; no clear D. The sequence came from a man aged 18-30 years with active or convalescent COVID-19. The sample consisted of peripheral blood. Here the CDR3 reads CATSESAASYNEQFF. Written as DNA, the CDR3 is TGTGCCACCAGTGAATCCGCGGCCTCCTACAATGAGCAGTTCTTC.